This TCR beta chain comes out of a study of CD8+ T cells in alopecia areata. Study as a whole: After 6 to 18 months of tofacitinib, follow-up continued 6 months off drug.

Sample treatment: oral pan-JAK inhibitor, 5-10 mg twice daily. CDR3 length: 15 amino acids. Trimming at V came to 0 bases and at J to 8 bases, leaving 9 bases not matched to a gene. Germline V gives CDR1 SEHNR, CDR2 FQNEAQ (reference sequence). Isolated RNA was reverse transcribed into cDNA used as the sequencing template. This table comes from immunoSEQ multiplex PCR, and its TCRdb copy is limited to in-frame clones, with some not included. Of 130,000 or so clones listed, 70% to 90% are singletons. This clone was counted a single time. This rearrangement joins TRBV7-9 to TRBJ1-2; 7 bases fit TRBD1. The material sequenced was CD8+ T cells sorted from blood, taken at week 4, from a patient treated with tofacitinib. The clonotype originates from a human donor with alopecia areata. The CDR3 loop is CASSLADTGVRGYTF. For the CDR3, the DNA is TGTGCCAGCAGCTTAGCCGATACAGGGGTGAGGGGCTACACCTTC.